One sample yielded the 5 T cell receptor beta chains listed below, sequenced in a study of shared clonotypes between healthy human individuals. The repertoire was sequenced with immunoSEQ multiplex PCR; TCRdb's copy has only in-frame clones and lacks some. Of roughly 2 million clones detected, about 95% appear once; the ten largest clones hold roughly 1%. CD45RO-negative, CCR7-selected cells formed the naive CD8 fraction, which excluded terminally differentiated effector memory CD45RA+ cells. Sequenced sample: naive CD8+ T cells sorted from blood. The source of these receptors is a man between 18 and 35 years old in good health.

This chain connects TRBV11-3 to TRBJ1-1; TRBD1 is a possible D gene (5 bases). Per germline, CDR1 SGHNT and CDR2 YENEEA. The CDR3 runs 15 residues. V was cut by 1 base and J by 2 bases, with 11 bases left in between. The CDR3 is CASSLGQGVNTEAFF. DNA of the CDR3: TGTGCCAGCAGCTTAGGGCAGGGAGTTAACACTGAAGCTTTCTTT.

The V call is TRBV29-1, the J call TRBJ2-1; 14 nucleotides match TRBD2. Trimming removed 4 bases from V and 6 bases from J; junction bases left unmatched: 8. Germline CDR1 and CDR2: SQVTM and ANQGSEA. This CDR3 comprises 16 residues. CDR3 coding DNA: TGCAGCGTTGCCTTGGGACTAGCGGGAGCCTTCAATGAGCAGTTCTTC. Translation: CSVALGLAGAFNEQFF.

V is TRBV6-5 and J is TRBJ2-1; the match to TRBD2 covers 9 bases. Germline loops: CDR1 MNHEY, CDR2 SVGAGI. V trimming: 5 bases; J trimming: 9 bases; junction bases outside the gene matches: 5. The CDR3 totals 13 residues. CDR3 region: CASSEGLAGEQFF. Here the CDR3 DNA reads TGTGCCAGCAGTGAGGGACTAGCCGGTGAGCAGTTCTTC.

The chain couples TRBV6-5 to TRBJ2-7, with 7 bases lining up with TRBD1. CDR1 MNHEY and CDR2 SVGAGI come from the germline V gene. The CDR3 contains 14 residues. J lost 7 bases, V lost 4 bases, and 10 bases had no gene match. In DNA, the CDR3 is TGTGCCAGCAGTTCGCAGGGGGTGACGAGGGAGCAGTACTTC. Encoded protein: CASSSQGVTREQYF.

J is TRBJ1-2 and V is TRBV19; possible D gene TRBD1, 6 bases. V lost 8 bases, J lost 11 bases, and 15 bases lay in between. Germline CDR1 and CDR2: LNHDA and SQIVND (reference sequence). There are 11 residues in the CDR3. The CDR3 region is CASSQGWRYTF. Here the CDR3 DNA reads TGTGCCAGTTCCCAGGGGTGGCGGTACACCTTC. Using reference TRBV19 and TRBJ1-2 for the parts outside the CDR3, the full variable domain is DGGITQSPKYLFRKEGQNVTLSCEQNLNHDAMYWYRQDPGQGLRLIYYSQIVNDFQKGDIAEGYSVSREKKESFPLTVTSAQKNPTAFYLCASSQGWRYTFGSGTRLTVV.